These 6 T cell receptor beta chains were sequenced from one sample in a study of blood T cell repertoires in COVID-19. Assay used: immunoSEQ multiplex PCR; TCRdb lists only in-frame clones, some missing. The table lists 350,000 to 450,000 clones, roughly nine tenths of them singletons. Sequenced input: PBMCs or T cells enriched from blood (not recorded which). All receptors come from a woman in her 30s who had recovered from COVID-19.

This clone was detected only once. CDR3: CASGIVAEQFF. The CDR3 bases are TGTGCTAGTGGGATAGTAGCTGAGCAGTTCTTC. The gene calls are TRBV12-5 and TRBJ2-1, with no clear D. Trimming left V 6 bases short and J 9 bases short, with 9 bases between. The CDR3 contains 11 residues. Germline CDR1 and CDR2: LGHNT and FRNRAP.

This chain links TRBV4-2 with TRBJ2-1; 13 bases fit TRBD2. After removal of 0 bases from V and 0 bases from J, the junction contained 2 bases not matched to a gene. Germline CDR1 reads LGHNA; CDR2 reads YNFKEQ. CDR3 length: 18 amino acids. CDR3 sequence reads: CASSQETSGGHSYNEQFF. CDR3 DNA sequence: TGTGCCAGCAGCCAAGAGACTAGCGGGGGGCACTCCTACAATGAGCAGTTCTTC.

With respect to this clone: At one of its ends the junction is not consistent with the germline gene, which may arise from a read error. The chain couples TRBV18 to TRBJ1-1; TRBD1 agrees at 7 bases. Germline values: CDR1 KGHSH, CDR2 LQKENI. CDR3 length: 15 amino acids. The CDR3 DNA reads as TGTGCCAGCTCATCACCAGGGGGGGTAGGCACTGAAGCTTTCTTT. This gives the protein CASSSPGGVGTEAFF.

A single count supports this clone. The chain recombines TRBV21-1 with TRBJ1-2; the table gives TRBD1 as D, unverified against the DNA. TRBV21-1 is flagged as a pseudogene. This CDR3 contains 13 residues. The CDR3 DNA follows: TGTGCCAGCAGCAATGACAGTAACTATGGCTACACCTTC. Encoded protein: CASSNDSNYGYTF.

V usage is TRBV11-2 and J usage is TRBJ1-1, with D perhaps TRBD1 (6 bases). From germline, CDR1 is SGHAT and CDR2 FQNNGV. This CDR3 contains 15 residues. The ends were cut back, 2 bases at V and 4 bases at J, with 14 bases in the middle. The CDR3 here is CASSLIRGLGTEAFF. The CDR3 nucleotides read TGTGCCAGCAGCTTAATCAGGGGTTTGGGCACTGAAGCTTTCTTT.

The chain has TRBV5-4 and TRBJ2-3; maybe TRBD1 (5 bases). This CDR3 is 14 amino acids long. Trimming shortened V by 2 bases and J by 6 bases, and 13 bases separated the two germline ends. The germline gives CDR1 SGHNT, CDR2 YYREEE (reference sequence). Here the CDR3 DNA reads TGTGCCAGCAGCTTCGGGTCAGGGTCCGATACGCAGTATTTT. This sequence encodes CASSFGSGSDTQYF.